These 25 T cell receptor beta chains originate from one sample sequenced in a study of T-cell memory formation after mild COVID-19. TCRdb processed the 5' RACE reads anew with MiXCR; each CDR3 protein has one entry. The profile shows some 250,000 distinct CDR3 sequences, roughly 10% of them singletons. Sequencing input: PBMCs or a T cell subset sorted from them (not recorded which). The receptors derive from a young man who had mild COVID-19 (a few samples of this study predate the infection). Cell type and time point are not known.

The table lists this clonotype with a few counts. The gene calls are TRBV6-5 and TRBJ2-5; D gene uncertain. CDR3 length: 13 residues. V was clipped by 2 bases and J by 3 bases, with 7 bases between them. Germline loops: CDR1 MNHEY, CDR2 SVGAGI. CDR3 sequence reads: CASSYDVEETQYF. DNA of the CDR3: TGTGCCAGCAGTTACGACGTAGAAGAGACCCAGTACTTC.

This chain joins TRBV13 and TRBJ1-3; a possible D gene is TRBD1 (5 bases). Per the germline V gene, CDR1 is PRHDT and CDR2 is FYEKMQ (reference sequence). The CDR3 is 15 amino acids. V was trimmed by 3 bases and J by 0 bases, leaving 9 bases between them. The CDR3 reads CASSLGVYSGNTIYF. In DNA form, the CDR3 reads TGTGCCAGCAGCTTGGGGGTCTACTCTGGAAACACCATATATTTT.

J is TRBJ2-1 and V is TRBV4-2; D remains unclear. CDR3 length: 16 residues. V lost 0 bases, J lost 7 bases, and 16 bases lay in between. From germline, CDR1 is LGHNA and CDR2 YNFKEQ. The CDR3 reads CASSQDGAVARNEQFF. Written as DNA, the CDR3 is TGTGCCAGCAGCCAAGATGGAGCCGTAGCCCGGAATGAGCAGTTCTTC.

This clonotype occurred many times. The rearrangement joins TRBV7-8 to TRBJ1-1; D gene uncertain. CDR1 and CDR2 (germline): SGHVS, FQNEAQ. This CDR3 spans 14 amino acids. Trimming cost V 4 bases and J 6 bases, with 15 bases left between them. The CDR3, as DNA: TGTGCCAGCAGCTCCTACAGCGTAAAACCTGAAGCTTTCTTT. Translated, it gives CASSSYSVKPEAFF.

This sequence joins TRBV20-1 and TRBJ2-1; TRBD2 is a possible D gene (6 bases). The CDR3 length is 15 residues. Germline loops: CDR1 DFQATT, CDR2 SNEGSKA (reference sequence). V lost 0 bases and J lost 4, with 13 bases in between. CDR3 nucleotide sequence: TGCAGTGCTAGAGATTGGGACTGGGATTACAATGAGCAGTTCTTC. As protein: CSARDWDWDYNEQFF.

The table lists this clonotype with a few counts. This chain connects TRBV7-8 to TRBJ1-2, with 9 bases fitting TRBD1. The CDR3 extends over 14 amino acids. Germline CDR1 reads SGHVS; CDR2 reads FQNEAQ. Germline trimming cut 3 bases from V and 2 bases from J; bases unmatched to any gene: 1. CDR3 DNA: TGTGCCAGCAGCTTTGGACAGGGGAACTATGGCTACACCTTC. Residues: CASSFGQGNYGYTF.

This clonotype was recorded a few times. The CDR3 here is CASSPLSQETQYF. DNA for the CDR3: TGTGCCAGCTCACCACTCTCCCAAGAGACCCAGTACTTC. This chain uses TRBV18 with TRBJ2-5; no definite D call. CDR3 length equals 13 residues. V dropped 1 base and J dropped 1 base, with 4 bases sitting between them. Germline CDR1 KGHSH, CDR2 LQKENI.

The rearrangement uses TRBV7-2 and TRBJ1-5; D not resolved. CDR1 and CDR2 from the germline V gene are SGHTA and FQGNSA. Trimming removed 1 base from V and 6 bases from J, with 10 bases in between. The CDR3 is 14 residues long. The CDR3 nucleotides read TGTGCCAGCAGCTTAGTGGGGTTAGGTCAGCCCCAGCATTTT. Protein sequence: CASSLVGLGQPQHF. Combining the CDR3 with reference TRBV7-2 and TRBJ1-5 gives the whole variable domain GAGVSQSPSNKVTEKGKDVELRCDPISGHTALYWYRQSLGQGLEFLIYFQGNSAPDKSGLPSDRFSAERTGGSVSTLTIQRTQQEDSAVYLCASSLVGLGQPQHFGDGTRLSIL.

This clonotype was seen a few times. This chain joins TRBV4-3 and TRBJ2-1; perhaps D is TRBD1 or TRBD2 (6 bases each). Germline V gene sequence: CDR1 LGHNA, CDR2 YSLEER. The germline V and J ends were trimmed by 6 bases and 7 bases, with 25 bases remaining between them. This CDR3 has 17 amino acids. CDR3 sequence: CASSLTGPLGGKNEQFF. CDR3 coding DNA: TGCGCCAGCAGTCTAACAGGACCGTTAGGGGGGAAGAATGAGCAGTTCTTC.

This clonotype was seen a handful of times. The rearrangement links TRBV5-1 to TRBJ2-2, with D perhaps being TRBD1 or TRBD2 (5 bases each). Germline V lookup: CDR1 SGHRS, CDR2 YFSETQ. The CDR3 consists of 16 residues. V lost 0 bases and J 4 bases, leaving 13 bases between the germline ends. The CDR3 loop is CASSLARGAFTGELFF. DNA for the CDR3: TGCGCCAGCAGCTTGGCCCGAGGGGCCTTCACCGGGGAGCTGTTTTTT.

This clonotype was observed a few times. The genes are TRBV7-8 and TRBJ1-6; D possibly corresponds to TRBD1 (6 bases). Germline V gene lookup returns CDR1 SGHVS and CDR2 FQNEAQ. V was cut by 1 base and J by 9 bases, with 13 bases left in between. The CDR3 runs 15 residues. CDR3 region: CASSLDRLGASPLHF. CDR3 bases: TGTGCCAGCAGCTTAGACCGGCTGGGGGCTTCACCCCTCCACTTT.

The CDR3 DNA reads TGTGCCAGCAGCTTCTTCTCGTCCTACAATGAGCAGTTCTTC. This encodes CASSFFSSYNEQFF. The rearrangement links TRBV7-2 to TRBJ2-1; no clear D. V lost 3 bases and J 1 base, leaving 7 bases between the germline ends. Germline lookup yields CDR1 SGHTA and CDR2 FQGNSA. CDR3 size: 14 residues.

The V call is TRBV5-4, the J call TRBJ2-1; the D gene is possibly TRBD1 (5 bases). This CDR3 is 13 amino acids long. The V end lost 2 bases, the J end lost 6 bases, and 9 bases lay between the germline ends. Germline CDR1 and CDR2: SGHNT and YYREEE (reference sequence). This CDR3 is CASSFRQPNEQFF. CDR3 bases: TGTGCCAGCAGCTTTAGACAGCCCAATGAGCAGTTCTTC.

This clonotype has a handful of counts. The chain uses TRBV7-2 and TRBJ2-5, with D perhaps TRBD1 (6 bases). With 5 bases removed from V and 5 bases from J, the gap between germline ends came to 12 bases. Germline lookup yields CDR1 SGHTA and CDR2 FQGNSA. This CDR3 is 13 amino acids long. The chain's CDR3 is CASSNRVSETQYF. CDR3 sequence (DNA): TGTGCCAGCAGCAACAGGGTCTCGGAGACCCAGTACTTC.

This clonotype was found a few times. The CDR3 is CASSLLLETQYF. CDR3 DNA: TGTGCCAGCAGTTTATTGTTGGAGACCCAGTACTTC. This chain links TRBV12-3 or TRBV12-4 with TRBJ2-5; D gene ambiguous. The CDR3 has 12 amino acids. The V end was cut by 2 bases, the J end by 5 bases, with 6 bases between.

V and J are TRBV7-9 and TRBJ2-1, with D tentatively TRBD1 (5 bases). This CDR3 is built from 11 residues. CDR1 is SEHNR and CDR2 is FQNEAQ in the germline V gene (reference sequence). V lost 8 bases and J 7 bases, leaving 9 bases between the germline ends. The CDR3 reads CASGKGNEQFF. In DNA form, the CDR3 reads TGTGCCAGCGGCAAGGGGAATGAGCAGTTCTTC.

The chain links TRBV3-1 to TRBJ2-6; TRBD1 matches at 7 bases. The CDR3 is 16 amino acids. Germline lookup yields CDR1 LGHDT and CDR2 YNNKEL (reference sequence). The V gene end was trimmed by 5 bases and the J gene end by 0 bases; junction bases not matched to a gene: 4. The CDR3 region has the DNA TGTGCCAGCAGCGCCCGACAGGGCTCTGGGGCCAACGTCCTGACTTTC. Amino acid sequence: CASSARQGSGANVLTF.

Many counts were recorded for this clonotype. This chain links TRBV6-2 or TRBV6-3 with TRBJ2-7; perhaps TRBD1 as D (6 bases). The CDR3 totals 12 residues. Germline CDR1 reads MNHEY; CDR2 reads SVGEGT. V was cut by 6 bases and J by 5 bases, with 11 bases left in between. The CDR3 bases are TGTGCCAGCAGCCCACAGGGTGACGAGCAGTACTTC. As protein: CASSPQGDEQYF.

This clonotype was detected a few times. The chain has TRBV6-6 and TRBJ2-3; D call uncertain. The CDR3 extends over 13 amino acids. Trimming pared 2 bases from V and 2 bases from J, leaving 5 bases between. Per the germline V gene, CDR1 is MNHNY and CDR2 is SVGAGI (reference sequence). Written as DNA, the CDR3 is TGTGCCAGCAGTTACACGTACACAGATACGCAGTATTTT. Encoded protein: CASSYTYTDTQYF.

This chain uses TRBV15 with TRBJ1-1, with D tentatively TRBD1 (6 bases). The ends were cut back, 1 base at V and 7 bases at J, with 16 bases in the middle. Per the germline V gene, CDR1 is LNHNV and CDR2 is YYDKDF (reference sequence). The CDR3 extends over 15 amino acids. CDR3 protein: CATSRGGAGTLEAFF. The CDR3, as DNA: TGTGCCACCAGCAGAGGGGGGGCAGGGACCCTTGAAGCTTTCTTT.

The chain recombines TRBV6-1 with TRBJ1-5; no reliable D call. The CDR3 has 13 residues. Germline CDR1 and CDR2: MNHNS and SASEGT. V was shortened by 7 bases and J by 8 bases, with 15 bases between the two germline ends. The CDR3: CASNPRPGKPQHF. CDR3 in DNA: TGTGCCAGCAATCCGAGACCGGGGAAGCCCCAGCATTTT.

The chain recombines TRBV29-1 with TRBJ2-3, with D perhaps matching TRBD1 (6 bases). CDR1 is SQVTM, CDR2 ANQGSEA, per germline. This CDR3 is built from 15 residues. The V and J ends lost 7 bases and 1 base respectively, with 18 bases between them. CDR3 sequence: CSADTSGHRTDTQYF. CDR3 bases: TGCAGCGCTGACACATCGGGACACCGCACAGATACGCAGTATTTT.

This clonotype was seen repeatedly, ten times or more. The chain links TRBV7-9 to TRBJ1-1; 11 nucleotides align to TRBD1. This CDR3 is built from 17 residues. Per germline, CDR1 SEHNR and CDR2 FQNEAQ (reference sequence). V dropped 4 bases and J dropped 11; count of bases not matched to a gene: 18. The CDR3 protein is CASSSAIPGQGDDRAFF. In nucleotides, the CDR3 is TGTGCCAGCAGCTCTGCTATTCCGGGACAGGGGGACGATCGGGCTTTCTTT.

This clonotype has more than one count but fewer than ten. In DNA form, the CDR3 reads TGTGCCACCAGTGATACCAGACAGGCGTCAGATACGCAGTATTTT. It is translated as CATSDTRQASDTQYF. The V gene is TRBV24-1, the J gene TRBJ2-3, with D perhaps matching TRBD1 (6 bases). CDR1 is KGHDR and CDR2 is SFDVKD in the germline V gene. V was trimmed by 3 bases and J by 4 bases, leaving 13 bases between them. This CDR3 contains 15 residues.

The V gene is TRBV14, the J gene TRBJ2-5; D remains unclear. V was pared by 4 bases and J by 5 bases, with 14 bases between. Germline CDR1 and CDR2: SGHDN and FVKESK. The CDR3 contains 14 residues. The CDR3 here is CASSLRTTEETQYF. As DNA, the CDR3 is TGTGCCAGCAGCCTGAGGACCACGGAGGAGACCCAGTACTTC.